Presented here are 9 T cell receptor beta chains from one specimen sequenced in a study of T cells after yellow fever vaccination (dated 2019 in TCRdb). The treatment or condition label on this specimen signifies: live attenuated yellow fever vaccine strain. The library was generated by 5' RACE. The instrument was an Illumina NovaSeq 6000. TCRdb's own reprocessing of the public reads used fastp at Q25 and MiXCR and kept productive beta chains. Merged by CDR3 protein, the rows form single entries marked with the most common genes and DNA. In this sample the table shows tens of thousands of distinct CDR3 sequences, under 5.5% of which occur a single time. Less than 50% of the sample is held by the ten biggest clonotypes. The source was PBMCs, either bulk or a sorted T-cell subset (CD4+, CD8+, memory, or dextramer-sorted; not recorded which), collected on the day of the yellow fever booster vaccination. The receptors shown here come from a man aged 18 to 29 who received the YFV17D yellow fever vaccine.

This clonotype has at least ten counts. V is TRBV5-1 and J is TRBJ1-1; TRBD1 aligns across 7 bases. The V gene end was trimmed by 0 bases and the J gene end by 5 bases; junction bases not matched to a gene: 4. CDR3 length: 14 amino acids. Per the germline V gene, CDR1 is SGHRS and CDR2 is YFSETQ. The CDR3 sequence is CASSLVGGETEAFF. Here the CDR3 DNA reads TGCGCCAGCAGCTTGGTAGGGGGCGAAACTGAAGCTTTCTTT.

The chain couples TRBV5-1 to TRBJ1-2; D is unresolved. This CDR3 has 15 amino acids. The germline CDR1 and CDR2 sequences are SGHRS and YFSETQ. The V and J ends lost 7 bases and 4 bases respectively, with 20 bases between them. Written as DNA, the CDR3 is TGCGCCAGCCACAGAGAAGCCGGGTCCTTCTATGGCTACACCTTC. It yields the protein CASHREAGSFYGYTF.

Many counts were recorded for this clonotype. The chain combines TRBV4-3 with TRBJ2-2; D perhaps matches TRBD1 (5 bases). Germline CDR1 is LGHNA and CDR2 is YSLEER. Trimming pared 0 bases from V and 3 bases from J, leaving 14 bases between. CDR3 length: 17 residues. CDR3 bases: TGCGCCAGCAGCCAAGATAGTATCGCAGGGTACACCGGGGAGCTGTTTTTT. This translates into CASSQDSIAGYTGELFF.

This clonotype was detected many times. The rearrangement joins TRBV27 to TRBJ2-5, with TRBD1 matching over 7 bases. This CDR3 has 16 amino acids. The germline V gene encodes CDR1 MNHEY and CDR2 SMNVEV (reference sequence). V lost 5 bases and J lost 4; bases outside the gene matches: 13. The CDR3 nucleotides read TGTGCCAGCAGTCCCGACAGGGCCCCAGGCATAGAGACCCAGTACTTC. Translating it yields CASSPDRAPGIETQYF.

This clonotype was seen many times. V gene TRBV7-2 combines with J gene TRBJ1-1; 8 bases fit TRBD1. This CDR3 contains 15 residues. Per the germline V gene, CDR1 is SGHTA and CDR2 is FQGNSA. J gave up 1 base and V 3 bases, and 4 bases lay outside the gene matches. Here the CDR3 DNA reads TGTGCCAGCAGCTTCGCCGGGACAGGGAACACTGAAGCTTTCTTT. As protein: CASSFAGTGNTEAFF. Filled out from reference TRBV7-2 and TRBJ1-1, the complete variable domain reads GAGVSQSPSNKVTEKGKDVELRCDPISGHTALYWYRQSLGQGLEFLIYFQGNSAPDKSGLPSDRFSAERTGGSVSTLTIQRTQQEDSAVYLCASSFAGTGNTEAFFGQGTRLTVV.

This clonotype was counted many times. V and J are TRBV11-2 and TRBJ1-2; D unresolved. The ends were cut back, 3 bases at V and 8 bases at J, with 13 bases in the middle. Germline V gene sequence: CDR1 SGHAT, CDR2 FQNNGV. This CDR3 has 13 residues. The CDR3 reads CASSFSTGGGYTF. CDR3 nucleotide sequence: TGTGCCAGCAGCTTCTCTACTGGAGGGGGCTACACCTTC.

There are many counts of this clonotype. CDR3 coding DNA: TGTGCCAGCAAAAAGGTATACGAGCAGTACGTC. It codes for CASKKVYEQYV. V and J are TRBV27 and TRBJ2-7; D is undetermined. Trimming took 7 bases from V and 4 from J, leaving 8 bases between them. The CDR3 totals 11 residues. CDR1 MNHEY and CDR2 SMNVEV come from the germline V gene (reference sequence).

This clonotype has a handful of counts. The chain recombines TRBV2 with TRBJ2-5; D not certain. The ends were cut back, 7 bases at V and 2 bases at J, with 5 bases in the middle. Germline assignment: CDR1 SNHLY and CDR2 FYNNEI. The CDR3 has 11 amino acids. CDR3 sequence reads: CASTKQETQYF. As DNA, the CDR3 is TGTGCCAGCACTAAGCAAGAGACCCAGTACTTC.

The chain recombines TRBV3-1 with TRBJ2-3; D perhaps matches TRBD2 (6 bases). The length of the CDR3 is 16 residues. Trimming left V 6 bases short and J 7 bases short, with 23 bases between. Per germline, CDR1 LGHDT and CDR2 YNNKEL (reference sequence). This CDR3 reads CASSPDYSGGLNTQYF. CDR3 bases: TGTGCCAGCAGTCCGGACTATAGCGGCGGATTGAATACGCAGTATTTT.